These 21 T cell receptor beta chains share one sample of origin, sequenced in a study of blood T cells in healthy people across ages. The authors ran a second PCR of about 6 to 11 cycles using a sample-barcoded 5' primer and a J-beta primer mix. TCRdb reprocessed the 5' RACE reads with MiXCR, giving one entry per CDR3 protein. The sample carries about 1.6 million distinct CDR3 sequences, about 31% recorded once. The sample consisted of blood. The receptor set was obtained from a woman aged 25 to 45 in good health.

DNA of the CDR3: TGTGCCAGCGCCCCCGGGACTAGCGGCCGCAATGAGCAGTTCTTC. Its protein product is CASAPGTSGRNEQFF. This chain uses TRBV11-2 with TRBJ2-1, with 11 bases identical to TRBD2. V lost 8 bases, J lost 6 bases, and 9 bases stayed unmatched. This CDR3 region has 15 residues. Per germline, CDR1 SGHAT and CDR2 FQNNGV.

The gene calls are TRBV20-1 and TRBJ2-3; 12 nucleotides agree with TRBD2. J lost 7 bases, V lost 1 base, and 15 bases had no gene match. The V gene's germline CDR1 is DFQATT and CDR2 SNEGSKA (reference sequence). CDR3 length equals 18 residues. This chain's CDR3 is CSARGDWASGRAQNTQYF. CDR3 DNA: TGCAGTGCTAGAGGGGATTGGGCTAGCGGGAGGGCCCAAAATACGCAGTATTTT.

This clonotype was counted once. The J gene is TRBJ2-4, the V gene TRBV12-3 or TRBV12-4; 9 bases fit TRBD1. Losses at the gene ends were 8 bases for V and 11 bases for J; bases not matched to a gene: 7. This CDR3 spans 12 amino acids. CDR3 in DNA: TGTGCCAGCGGTTACGACAGGGGGGTTCAGTACTTC. This gives the protein CASGYDRGVQYF.

The chain joins TRBV4-2 to TRBJ1-1; D is unresolved. Trimming took off 1 base at V and 5 bases at J, with 17 bases between the two ends. Germline CDR1 LGHNA, CDR2 YNFKEQ. The CDR3 consists of 16 residues. CDR3 nucleotide sequence: TGTGCCAGCAGCCAAGGAACAAGGGAGGCGGGAACTGAAGCTTTCTTT. Protein: CASSQGTREAGTEAFF.

In this sample, this clonotype turned up once. The chain carries TRBV9 and TRBJ2-7; D is unresolved. CDR3 length: 15 residues. Trimming took 0 bases from V and 1 from J, leaving 11 bases between them. CDR1 SGDLS and CDR2 YYNGEE come from the germline V gene. The DNA for the CDR3 is TGTGCCAGCAGCGTAGGCTCCCACCCATCCTACGAGCAGTACTTC. Its protein product is CASSVGSHPSYEQYF.

This clonotype was observed a few times. Here the CDR3 reads CASRPYSRGTDTQYF. CDR3 nucleotides: TGTGCCAGCAGGCCTTATAGCAGAGGCACAGATACGCAGTATTTT. This sequence joins TRBV6-5 and TRBJ2-3, with unresolved D. Per germline, CDR1 MNHEY and CDR2 SVGAGI. The CDR3 sequence is 15 residues long. The V and J ends lost 6 bases and 1 base respectively, with 14 bases between them.

The chain links TRBV20-1 to TRBJ2-5, with 9 bases that match TRBD2. With 1 base clipped from V and 4 bases from J, the junction kept 7 bases outside the gene matches. Germline-derived CDR1 and CDR2 are DFQATT and SNEGSKA (reference sequence). The CDR3 covers 15 residues. In nucleotides, the CDR3 is TGCAGTGCTAGAGTGACGCGGGGGGGCCGAGAGACCCAGTACTTC. Its protein product is CSARVTRGGRETQYF.

This clonotype was picked up a small number of times. The V gene is TRBV11-2, the J gene TRBJ2-7; 8 nucleotides match TRBD1. The CDR3 covers 16 residues. Germline V gene data show CDR1 as SGHAT and CDR2 as FQNNGV. J gave up 0 bases and V 5 bases, and 9 bases lay outside the gene matches. Here the CDR3 reads CASSPALGQVSYEQYF. CDR3 in DNA: TGTGCCAGCAGCCCTGCCCTGGGACAGGTCTCCTACGAGCAGTACTTC.

The chain is built from TRBV14 and TRBJ2-1, with 7 positions matching TRBD2. Germline V gene data show CDR1 as SGHDN and CDR2 as FVKESK. The CDR3 covers 16 residues. Trimming cost V 1 base and J 0 bases; bases outside gene matches: 3. The DNA for the CDR3 is TGTGCCAGCAGCCAAGTAGGCGGGGGCTCCTACAATGAGCAGTTCTTC. This gives the protein CASSQVGGGSYNEQFF.

This clonotype was counted only a few times. CDR3 in amino acids: CASRPRGAYTEAFF. The CDR3 nucleotides are TGTGCCAGCAGGCCTCGTGGTGCGTACACTGAAGCTTTCTTT. This chain joins TRBV12-3 or TRBV12-4 and TRBJ1-1; D is unresolved. This CDR3 contains 14 residues. Trimming removed 6 bases from V and 3 bases from J, with 14 bases in between.

This clonotype was seen only a few times. The chain combines TRBV24-1 with TRBJ2-1; possible D gene TRBD2, 6 bases. V was cut by 4 bases and J by 12 bases, with 15 bases left in between. The germline V gene encodes CDR1 KGHDR and CDR2 SFDVKD. CDR3 length equals 13 residues. The CDR3 spells CATSERDPGGQFF. As DNA, the CDR3 is TGTGCCACCAGTGAACGGGACCCCGGGGGGCAGTTCTTC.

The DNA of the CDR3 is TGTGCCAGCAGCACTAGCGTAGAGACCCAGTACTTC. It translates to CASSTSVETQYF. The rearrangement links TRBV7-2 to TRBJ2-5; TRBD2 matches 7 bases. CDR3 length: 12 residues. With V trimmed by 5 bases and J by 4 bases, 1 base remained unmatched. Germline values: CDR1 SGHTA, CDR2 FQGNSA.

This clonotype was counted ten times or more. The rearrangement joins TRBV20-1 to TRBJ2-7; a possible D gene is TRBD2 (6 bases). V lost 2 bases, J lost 5 bases, and 7 bases lay in between. CDR3 size: 11 residues. Germline values: CDR1 DFQATT, CDR2 SNEGSKA (reference sequence). DNA for the CDR3: TGCAGTGCTAGAAGACTAGACGAGCAGTACTTC. This encodes CSARRLDEQYF.

This clonotype was counted a few times. The chain uses TRBV5-1 and TRBJ1-1; D is perhaps TRBD1 (5 bases). Trimming shortened V by 0 bases and J by 8 bases, and 20 bases separated the two germline ends. This CDR3 region has 16 residues. Germline CDR1 reads SGHRS; CDR2 reads YFSETQ. The CDR3, as DNA: TGCGCCAGCAGCTTGGATGGTAGAGGGGTGGTATCCGAAGCTTTCTTT. The encoded protein is CASSLDGRGVVSEAFF.

Of note for this clonotype: At one end, the junction sequence differs from germline, possibly due to a read error. The V gene is TRBV7-2, the J gene TRBJ1-5; tentatively, D is TRBD1 (5 bases). This CDR3 is 15 amino acids long. Germline values: CDR1 SGHTA, CDR2 FQGNSA. CDR3 nucleotide sequence: TGTGCCCGCAGCCCGTTGGCAGGGACGAGGCAGCCCCAGCATTTT. This translates into CARSPLAGTRQPQHF.

This clonotype was seen a few times. The V and J genes are TRBV30 and TRBJ1-1, with D perhaps matching TRBD1 (5 bases). The V and J ends lost 4 bases and 3 bases respectively, with 12 bases between them. This CDR3 spans 13 amino acids. Germline V lookup: CDR1 GTSNPN, CDR2 SVGIG (reference sequence). The CDR3 loop reads CAWTGKGYTEAFF. Written as DNA, the CDR3 is TGTGCCTGGACGGGGAAGGGGTACACTGAAGCTTTCTTT.

The CDR3 DNA is TGTGCCAGCAGCGCCGGACTAGCGGGGGGGACTGAGCAGTTCTTC. Its protein is CASSAGLAGGTEQFF. The chain has TRBV9 and TRBJ2-1; 15 bases line up with TRBD2. CDR3 size: 15 residues. The germline CDR1 and CDR2 sequences are SGDLS and YYNGEE. V shed 3 bases and J 9 bases; nucleotides not matched to a gene: 4.

The chain employs TRBV20-1 and TRBJ2-7; D is perhaps TRBD1 (5 bases). Germline V CDR1 and CDR2: DFQATT, SNEGSKA (reference sequence). With 6 bases removed from V and 1 base from J, the gap between germline ends came to 25 bases. The CDR3 has 17 residues. CDR3 in amino acids: CSALTFLGGAKSYEQYF. DNA of the CDR3: TGCAGTGCCCTCACATTCCTAGGTGGGGCAAAATCCTACGAGCAGTACTTC.

This sequence joins TRBV28 and TRBJ1-1; the D is unclear. CDR1 is MDHEN and CDR2 is SYDVKM in the germline V gene. There are 12 residues in the CDR3. V dropped 3 bases and J dropped 11 bases, with 13 bases sitting between them. CDR3: CASSLEKGEAFF. CDR3 bases: TGTGCCAGCAGTTTGGAAAAGGGTGAGGCTTTCTTT.

The table lists this clonotype with a few counts. V gene TRBV28 combines with J gene TRBJ2-1, with 11 positions matching TRBD1. V shed 6 bases, J shed 5 bases, and the junction held 3 bases outside the gene matches. The V gene's germline CDR1 is MDHEN and CDR2 SYDVKM. This CDR3 has 14 residues. CDR3 nucleotides: TGTGCCAGCAGGGGGACAGGGGGGAACAATGAGCAGTTCTTC. Translation: CASRGTGGNNEQFF.

A note on this clonotype: A single base separates this from a much larger clone, so it may be a read error. This sequence joins TRBV10-3 and TRBJ2-1; TRBD1 agrees at 8 bases. The J call may be mistaken, given a closer DNA end match to TRBJ2-7. This CDR3 is 16 amino acids long. Germline CDR1 ENHRY, CDR2 SYGVKD. The DNA for the CDR3 is TGTGCCATCAGTGAGTCCGGGACAGGAGCATCCTACGAGCAGTACTTC. Translating gives CAISESGTGASYEQYF.